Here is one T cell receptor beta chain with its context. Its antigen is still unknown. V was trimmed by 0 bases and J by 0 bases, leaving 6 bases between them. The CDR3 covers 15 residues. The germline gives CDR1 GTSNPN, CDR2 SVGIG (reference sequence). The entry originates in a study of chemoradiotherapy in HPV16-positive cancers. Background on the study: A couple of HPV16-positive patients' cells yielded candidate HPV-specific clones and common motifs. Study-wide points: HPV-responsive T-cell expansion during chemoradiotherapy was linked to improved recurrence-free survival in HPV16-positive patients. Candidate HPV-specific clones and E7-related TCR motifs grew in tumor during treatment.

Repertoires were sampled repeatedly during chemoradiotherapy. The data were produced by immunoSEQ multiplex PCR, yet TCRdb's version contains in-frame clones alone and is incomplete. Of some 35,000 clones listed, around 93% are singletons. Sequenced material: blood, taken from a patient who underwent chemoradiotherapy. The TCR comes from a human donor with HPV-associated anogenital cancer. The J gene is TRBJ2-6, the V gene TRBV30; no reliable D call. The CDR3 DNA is TGTGCCTGGAGTGTACTTGGCTCTGGGGCCAACGTCCTGACTTTC. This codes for CAWSVLGSGANVLTF.